A selection of T cell receptor beta chains follows, all from one sample in a study of OX40 agonist ivuxolimab in advanced cancers. Data came from immunoSEQ multiplex PCR; TCRdb stores just in-frame clones and leaves some out. The data show roughly 75,000 clones, around 84% seen once. The starting material was CD4+ or CD8+ T cells sorted from blood, obtained in a trial of the OX40 agonist ivuxolimab. These receptors all come from an adult with an advanced solid tumor such as melanoma, head and neck, liver or kidney cancer. Both conserved end residues are part of each CDR3. A D gene is named only where the DNA matches it firmly. Not every row has a clone size; where given, it reads once, few, many or a size class.

-	-	12	TRBJ1-2	TRBV12-5	TGTGCTAGTGGTTTGGACGGGTTTGGCTACACCTTC	CASGLDGFGYTF
-	once	17	TRBJ1-2	TRBV28	TGTGCCAGCAGTTGGTATTTGGGGGACCTCCGAGGGGTTGGCTACACCTTC	CASSWYLGDLRGVGYTF
-	-	14	TRBJ2-1	TRBV5-1	TGCGCCAGCAGCCTCAGGGCAGGGGAGCATGAGCAGTTCTTC	CASSLRAGEHEQFF
-	-	15	TRBJ1-6	TRBV30	TGTGCCTGGAGGCAAGGGGGACGTTATAATTCACCCCTCCACTTT	CAWRQGGRYNSPLHF
-	few	13	TRBJ1-1	TRBV10-3	TGTGCCATCAGTGTGCAGGCGAACACTGAAGCTTTCTTT	CAISVQANTEAFF
TRBD1	few	14	TRBJ1-2	TRBV7-9	TGTGCCAGCAGCGTGGGACAGGGTAACTATGGCTACACCTTC	CASSVGQGNYGYTF
-	-	16	TRBJ1-6	TRBV5-1	TGCGCCAGCCGAATGCCGGAAAGGGGAAATAATTCACCCCTCCACTTT	CASRMPERGNNSPLHF
-	once	14	TRBJ2-1	TRBV13	TGTGCCAGCAGCTTAGAGGGGAGGTACAATGAGCAGTTCTTC	CASSLEGRYNEQFF
-	-	15	TRBJ2-6	TRBV2	TGTGCCAGCAGTGGACAGCTGTCTGGGGCCAACGTCCTGACTTTC	CASSGQLSGANVLTF
TRBD1	-	16	TRBJ2-1	TRBV11-2	TGTGCCAGCAGCCGAGCCGGGACAGGAGGATCCAATGAGCAGTTCTTC	CASSRAGTGGSNEQFF
-	-	13	TRBJ2-7	TRBV13	TGTGCCAGCAGCTTAGAGGGGGACTACGAGCAGTACTTC	CASSLEGDYEQYF
-	-	15	TRBJ1-2	TRBV5-1	TGCGCCAGCAGCTTGGATTTGAGCCCCGTGGGGGGCTACACCTTC	CASSLDLSPVGGYTF
-	-	12	TRBJ2-7	TRBV11-2	TGTGCCAGCAGCGGACCAGGCTACGAGCAGTACTTC	CASSGPGYEQYF
TRBD1	many	15	TRBJ1-2	TRBV10-3	TGTGCCATCAGAGAGGACAGGGGGCCGGGCTATGGCTACACCTTC	CAIREDRGPGYGYTF
-	-	14	TRBJ1-3	TRBV5-1	TGCGCCAGCAGATTTAACTCAGGGAGAGACACCATATATTTT	CASRFNSGRDTIYF
-	once	13	TRBJ1-2	TRBV27	TGTGCCAGCGGTCCGGGGGGGAACTATGGCTACACCTTC	CASGPGGNYGYTF
-	-	15	TRBJ2-1	TRBV5-8	TGTGCCAGCAGCTTGGTGGTGGGCTCCTACAATGAGCAGTTCTTC	CASSLVVGSYNEQFF
-	-	11	TRBJ2-1	TRBV18	TGTGCCAGCTCTATCTCCAATGAGCAGTTCTTC	CASSISNEQFF
-	few	11	TRBJ2-7	TRBV10-3	TGTGCCATCAGTGAACACTACGAGCAGTACTTC	CAISEHYEQYF
-	-	15	TRBJ1-1	TRBV28	TGTGCCAGCAGTTTATTGCGCAGGGTGGGGACTGAAGCTTTCTTT	CASSLLRRVGTEAFF
-	-	15	TRBJ2-7	TRBV5-8	TGTGCCAGCAGCTTGATTATTGGCAGGACCTACGAGCAGTACTTC	CASSLIIGRTYEQYF
TRBD1	-	14	TRBJ1-2	TRBV11-2	TGTGCCAGCAGCCCCAGGGGGCGATACTATGGCTACACCTTC	CASSPRGRYYGYTF
-	-	16	TRBJ2-6	TRBV18	TGTGCCAGCTCACCACCGACCAGCTCTGGGGCCAACGTCCTGACTTTC	CASSPPTSSGANVLTF
-	-	14	TRBJ1-2	TRBV19	TGTGCCAGTAGTGGGGGCGGCCCTAACTATGGCTACACCTTC	CASSGGGPNYGYTF